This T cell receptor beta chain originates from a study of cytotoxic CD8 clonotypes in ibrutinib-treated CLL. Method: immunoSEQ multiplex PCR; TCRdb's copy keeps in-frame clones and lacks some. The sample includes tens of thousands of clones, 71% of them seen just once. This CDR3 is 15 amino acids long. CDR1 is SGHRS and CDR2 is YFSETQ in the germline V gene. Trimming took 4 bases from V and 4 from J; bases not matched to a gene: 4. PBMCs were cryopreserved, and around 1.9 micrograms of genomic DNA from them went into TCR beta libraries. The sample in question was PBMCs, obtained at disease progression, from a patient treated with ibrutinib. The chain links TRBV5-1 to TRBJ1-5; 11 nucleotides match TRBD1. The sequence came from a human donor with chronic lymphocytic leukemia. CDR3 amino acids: CASSPGTGGNQPQHF. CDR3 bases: TGCGCCAGCAGCCCCGGGACAGGGGGGAATCAGCCCCAGCATTTT.